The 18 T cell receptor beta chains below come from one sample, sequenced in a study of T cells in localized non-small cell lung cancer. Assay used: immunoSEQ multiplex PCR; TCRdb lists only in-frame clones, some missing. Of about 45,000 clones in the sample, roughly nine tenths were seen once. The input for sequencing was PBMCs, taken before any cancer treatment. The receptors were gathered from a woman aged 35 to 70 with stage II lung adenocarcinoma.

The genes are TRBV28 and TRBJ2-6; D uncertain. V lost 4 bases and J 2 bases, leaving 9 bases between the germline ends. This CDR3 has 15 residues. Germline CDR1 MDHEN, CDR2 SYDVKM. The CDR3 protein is CASSYTGTGANVLTF. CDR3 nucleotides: TGTGCCAGCAGTTATACGGGTACTGGGGCCAACGTCCTGACTTTC.

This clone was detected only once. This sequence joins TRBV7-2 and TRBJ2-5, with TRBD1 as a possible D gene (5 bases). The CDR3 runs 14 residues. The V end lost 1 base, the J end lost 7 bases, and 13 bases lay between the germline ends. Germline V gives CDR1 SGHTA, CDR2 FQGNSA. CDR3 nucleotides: TGTGCCAGCAGCTTAGACTTATATCAGGGGACCCAGTACTTC. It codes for CASSLDLYQGTQYF.

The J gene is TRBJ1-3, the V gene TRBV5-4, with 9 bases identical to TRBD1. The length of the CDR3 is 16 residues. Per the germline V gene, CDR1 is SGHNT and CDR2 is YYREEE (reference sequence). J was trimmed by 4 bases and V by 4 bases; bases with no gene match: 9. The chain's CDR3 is CASSGGQGPRGNTIYF. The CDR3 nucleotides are TGTGCCAGCAGCGGCGGACAGGGGCCGAGGGGAAACACCATATATTTT.

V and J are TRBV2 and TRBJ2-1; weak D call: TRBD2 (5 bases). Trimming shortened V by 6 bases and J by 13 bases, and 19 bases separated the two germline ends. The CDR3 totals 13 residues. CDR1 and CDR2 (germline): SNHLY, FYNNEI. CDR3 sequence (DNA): TGTGCCAGCAGGAAAGGACTGGAGGACGAACAGTTCTTC. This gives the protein CASRKGLEDEQFF.

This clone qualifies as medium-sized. CDR3 DNA sequence: TGTGCCAGCAGTATACGACAGACCGCTATAAACACCATATATTTT. Translated, it gives CASSIRQTAINTIYF. The chain recombines TRBV28 with TRBJ1-3; maybe TRBD1 (5 bases). The CDR3 is made up of 15 amino acids. The germline V and J ends were trimmed by 5 bases and 6 bases, with 17 bases remaining between them. Germline V gene data show CDR1 as MDHEN and CDR2 as SYDVKM.

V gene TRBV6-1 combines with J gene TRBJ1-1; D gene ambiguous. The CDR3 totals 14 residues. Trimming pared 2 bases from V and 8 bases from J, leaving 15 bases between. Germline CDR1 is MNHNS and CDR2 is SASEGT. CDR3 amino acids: CASSEIVPAAEAFF. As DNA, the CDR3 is TGTGCCAGCAGTGAAATAGTGCCGGCAGCCGAAGCTTTCTTT.

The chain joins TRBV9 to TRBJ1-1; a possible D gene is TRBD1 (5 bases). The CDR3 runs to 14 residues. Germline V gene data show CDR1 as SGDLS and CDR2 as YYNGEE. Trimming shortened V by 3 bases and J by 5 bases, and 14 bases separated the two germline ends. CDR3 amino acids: CASSGIGVRTEAFF. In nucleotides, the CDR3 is TGTGCCAGCAGCGGTATAGGGGTGAGAACTGAAGCTTTCTTT.

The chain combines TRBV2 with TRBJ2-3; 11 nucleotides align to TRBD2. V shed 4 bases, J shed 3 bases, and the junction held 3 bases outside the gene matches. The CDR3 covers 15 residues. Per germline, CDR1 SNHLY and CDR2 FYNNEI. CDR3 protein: CASSAGTSGTDTQYF. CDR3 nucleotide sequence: TGTGCCAGCAGTGCCGGGACTAGCGGTACAGATACGCAGTATTTT.

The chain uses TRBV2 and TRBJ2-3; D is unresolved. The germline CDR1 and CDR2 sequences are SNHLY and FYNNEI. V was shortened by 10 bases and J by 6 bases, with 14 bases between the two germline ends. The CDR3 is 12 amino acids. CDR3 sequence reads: CANDQMADTQYF. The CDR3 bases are TGTGCCAACGATCAAATGGCGGATACGCAGTATTTT.

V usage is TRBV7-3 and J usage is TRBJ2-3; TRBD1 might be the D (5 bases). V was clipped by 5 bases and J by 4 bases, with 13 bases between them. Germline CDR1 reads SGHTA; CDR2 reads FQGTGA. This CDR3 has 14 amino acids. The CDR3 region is CASSRDSAADTQYF. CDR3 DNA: TGTGCCAGCAGCAGAGACAGTGCCGCAGATACGCAGTATTTT.

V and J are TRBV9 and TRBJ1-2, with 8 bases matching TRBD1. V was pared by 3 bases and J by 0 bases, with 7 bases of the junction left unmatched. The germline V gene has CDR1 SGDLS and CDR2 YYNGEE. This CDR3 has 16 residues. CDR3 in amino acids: CASSAKTGDPNYGYTF. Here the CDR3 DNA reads TGTGCCAGCAGCGCGAAGACAGGGGACCCTAACTATGGCTACACCTTC. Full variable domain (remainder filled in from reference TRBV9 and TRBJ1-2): DSGVTQTPKHLITATGQRVTLRCSPRSGDLSVYWYQQSLDQGLQFLIQYYNGEERAKGNILERFSAQQFPDLHSELNLSSLELGDSALYFCASSAKTGDPNYGYTFGSGTRLTVV.

The CDR3 sequence is CASSVGPVNGYTF. The CDR3 DNA reads TGTGCCAGCAGTGTGGGTCCGGTTAATGGCTACACCTTC. The V gene is TRBV6-1, the J gene TRBJ1-2; D gene unclear. The length of the CDR3 is 13 residues. Per the germline V gene, CDR1 is MNHNS and CDR2 is SASEGT. V was trimmed by 4 bases and J by 6 bases, leaving 12 bases between them.

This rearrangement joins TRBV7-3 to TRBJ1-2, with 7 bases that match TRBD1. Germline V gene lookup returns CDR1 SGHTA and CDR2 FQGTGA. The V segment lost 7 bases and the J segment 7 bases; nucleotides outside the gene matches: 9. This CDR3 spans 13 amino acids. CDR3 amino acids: CASTRDSRLGYTF. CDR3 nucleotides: TGTGCCAGCACCCGGGACAGCCGCCTTGGCTACACCTTC.

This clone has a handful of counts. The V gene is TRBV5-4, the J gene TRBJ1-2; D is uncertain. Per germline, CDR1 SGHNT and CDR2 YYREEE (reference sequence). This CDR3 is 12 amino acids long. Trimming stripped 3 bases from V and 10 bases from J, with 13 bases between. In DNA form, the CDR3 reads TGTGCCAGCAGCTCCGACTACATGTACTACACCTTC. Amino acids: CASSSDYMYYTF.

Here the CDR3 DNA reads TGTGCCAGCAGCAACCTAGGTGGACCCAGGAACACTGAAGCTTTCTTT. This codes for CASSNLGGPRNTEAFF. The chain links TRBV21-1 to TRBJ1-1. TRBV21-1 is listed as a pseudogene. The CDR3 contains 16 residues.

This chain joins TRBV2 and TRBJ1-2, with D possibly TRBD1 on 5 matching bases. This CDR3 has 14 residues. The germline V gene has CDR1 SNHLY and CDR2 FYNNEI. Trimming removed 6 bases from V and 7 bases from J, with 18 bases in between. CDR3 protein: CASRWDGEWGGYTF. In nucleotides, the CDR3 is TGTGCCAGCAGATGGGACGGCGAGTGGGGTGGCTACACCTTC.

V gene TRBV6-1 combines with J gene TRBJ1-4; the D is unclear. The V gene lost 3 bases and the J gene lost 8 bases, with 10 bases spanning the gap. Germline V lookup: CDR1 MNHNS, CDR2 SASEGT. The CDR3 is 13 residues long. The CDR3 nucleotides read TGTGCCAGCAGTGATCCCGGGGTAGAAAAACTGTTTTTT. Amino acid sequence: CASSDPGVEKLFF.

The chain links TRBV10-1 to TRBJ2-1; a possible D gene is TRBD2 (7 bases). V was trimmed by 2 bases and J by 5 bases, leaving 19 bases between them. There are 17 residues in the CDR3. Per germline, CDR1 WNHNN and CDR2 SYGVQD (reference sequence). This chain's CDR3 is CASSEGLRGGGNNEQFF. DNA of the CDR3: TGCGCCAGCAGTGAGGGTTTAAGGGGGGGCGGGAACAATGAGCAGTTCTTC.